This T cell receptor (beta chain) stems from a study of cytomegalovirus exposure and HLA in healthy donors. Regarding the study as a whole: Later analysis associated a missense DCLRE1C variant with TCR beta V- and J-gene trimming. Productive status was seen about 90% or about 30% of the time for most TCR beta V segments in an earlier analysis. Usually a TCR sequence was rare, but some public TCRs were found in many donors.

Concerning this clone: The antigen remains unidentified.

The V end lost 2 bases, the J end lost 0 bases, and 9 bases lay between the germline ends. CDR3 length equals 15 residues. The germline V gene encodes CDR1 SGHVS and CDR2 FQNEAQ. Primers for the PCR totalled 60 Vbeta and 13 Jbeta. The authors' processing: In a later analysis, approximately 73 million unique TCR beta chains included roughly 11 million shared by two or more donors. TCRdb keeps only in-frame clones here, not all; method: immunoSEQ multiplex PCR. Clone size and the V and J calls come from that table; the DNA yielded D and trimming. The sample yields approximately 210,000 clones, around 80% seen once.

The sequence derives from a man aged 18-30 years in good health and CMV-seronegative. The sequenced sample was PBMCs. The chain uses TRBV7-8 and TRBJ2-3, with D possibly being TRBD2 (5 bases). The CDR3 coding sequence is TGTGCCAGCAGCTTAAGTTGGACTAGCACAGATACGCAGTATTTT. It specifies CASSLSWTSTDTQYF.